The subject of this entry is one TCR beta chain. This sample was taken from a study of blood T cell repertoires in COVID-19. Trimming took 1 base from V and 5 from J, leaving 10 bases between them. This CDR3 is built from 14 residues. Germline V gene sequence: CDR1 LGHNA, CDR2 YNFKEQ. Clones were sequenced by immunoSEQ multiplex PCR, and TCRdb holds only the in-frame ones, with some missing. The table lists roughly 250,000 clones, 75% to 90% of them singletons. This sequence joins TRBV4-2 and TRBJ2-3; D gene uncertain. The sequencing input was peripheral blood. The origin of this receptor is a man aged 55 to 70 who had recovered from COVID-19. In DNA, the CDR3 is TGTGCCAGCAGCCAAGTTCCGGGTTTAGATACGCAGTATTTT. It is translated as CASSQVPGLDTQYF.